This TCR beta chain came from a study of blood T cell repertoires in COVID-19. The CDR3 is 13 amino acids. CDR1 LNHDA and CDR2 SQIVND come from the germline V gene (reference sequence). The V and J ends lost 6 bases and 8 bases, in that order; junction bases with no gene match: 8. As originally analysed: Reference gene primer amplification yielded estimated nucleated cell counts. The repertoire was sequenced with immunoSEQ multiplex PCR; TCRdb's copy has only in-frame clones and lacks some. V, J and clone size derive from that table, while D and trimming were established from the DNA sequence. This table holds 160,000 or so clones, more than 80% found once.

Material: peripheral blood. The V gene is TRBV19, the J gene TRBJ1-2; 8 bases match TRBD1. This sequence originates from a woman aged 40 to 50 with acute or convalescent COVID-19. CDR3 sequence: CASRSDRVGGYTF. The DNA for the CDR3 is TGTGCCAGTAGATCGGACAGGGTGGGCGGCTACACCTTC.